Described below is a single T cell receptor beta chain sequence and its context. The antigen is undetermined. The source of the sample is a study of cytomegalovirus exposure and HLA in healthy donors. Study findings and constraints: Excluded were some V segments that proved indistinguishable, including TRBV6-2 and TRBV6-3. A link between a missense DCLRE1C variant and TCR beta V- and J-gene trimming emerged from a later analysis.

The germline CDR1 and CDR2 sequences are LNHDA and SQIVND (reference sequence). CDR3 length: 15 amino acids. J lost 5 bases, V lost 3 bases, and 7 bases had no gene match. With 60 Vbeta and 13 Jbeta primers, the PCR was carried out. Only in-frame clones appear in the TCRdb table, and some are missing; sequencing was by immunoSEQ multiplex PCR. The sample holds about 50,000 clones, 75% to 80% seen once. Sequences were obtained from PBMCs. J is TRBJ1-5 and V is TRBV19, with 7 bases fitting TRBD1. The TCR was taken from a woman in her forties in good health and CMV-seropositive. CDR3 sequence (DNA): TGTGCCAGTAGTATCGGAGGGGGCTTGTATCAGCCCCAGCATTTT. Translation gives CASSIGGGLYQPQHF.